This TCR beta chain was sequenced for a study of T cell changes during pregnancy in multiple sclerosis. The data were produced by immunoSEQ multiplex PCR, yet TCRdb's version contains in-frame clones alone and is incomplete. Seen here are some 64,000 clones, less than 95% observed once, and the top ten hold about 2.1%. The CDR3 contains 13 residues. CDR1 is LNHNV, CDR2 YYDKDF, per germline (reference sequence). V was pared by 2 bases and J by 9 bases, with 12 bases between. The sequence was obtained from a female donor in good health, enrolled as a control in a pregnancy study. Here the sequenced sample was peripheral blood, taken in the second trimester of pregnancy. The chain uses TRBV15 and TRBJ2-3; no firm D call. This chain's CDR3 is CATSRTNGQTQYF. In DNA form, the CDR3 reads TGTGCCACCAGCAGAACAAATGGGCAGACGCAGTATTTT.